The 5 T cell receptor beta chains in this list originate from one sample, sequenced in a study of blood T cell repertoires in COVID-19. Libraries were prepared by immunoSEQ multiplex PCR; TCRdb keeps only in-frame clonotypes and omits some of them. The table shows approximately 54,000 clones, with roughly 76% occurring only once. The sample comprised peripheral blood. These receptors were collected from a woman aged 60-70 years with acute or convalescent COVID-19.

The chain employs TRBV7-6 and TRBJ1-2, with 8 bases lining up with TRBD1. The trim removed 5 bases at V and 8 bases at J, leaving 7 bases unmatched. Germline V CDR1 and CDR2: SGHVS, FNYEAQ. This CDR3 spans 13 amino acids. The CDR3: CASSPQGVGGYTF. The CDR3 bases are TGTGCCAGCAGCCCACAGGGGGTTGGAGGCTACACCTTC.

The rearrangement links TRBV7-2 to TRBJ2-2; 10 positions agree with TRBD2. This CDR3 has 15 residues. V lost 5 bases, J lost 2 bases, and 2 bases stayed unmatched. Germline V gene lookup returns CDR1 SGHTA and CDR2 FQGNSA. The CDR3 DNA sequence: TGTGCCAGCAGCAGGACTAGCGGTAACACCGGGGAGCTGTTTTTT. Its protein is CASSRTSGNTGELFF.

The CDR3 DNA follows: TGTGCCAGCAGCCAGGATAGGACAGACCATCAGCCCCAGCATTTT. Amino acid sequence: CASSQDRTDHQPQHF. The rearrangement links TRBV3-1 (or the pseudogene TRBV3-2) to TRBJ1-5; a possible D gene is TRBD1 (6 bases). CDR1 LGHDT and CDR2 YNNKEL come from the germline V gene (reference sequence). V was pared by 3 bases and J by 5 bases, with 14 bases between. The CDR3 runs to 15 residues.

V and J are TRBV2 and TRBJ1-2; 9 bases agree with TRBD1. Trimming removed 7 bases from V and 3 bases from J; junction bases left unmatched: 6. The length of the CDR3 is 14 residues. Germline-derived CDR1 and CDR2 are SNHLY and FYNNEI. Here the CDR3 reads CASTGQGLDYGYTF. CDR3 coding DNA: TGTGCCAGCACTGGACAGGGGTTGGACTATGGCTACACCTTC.

In this sample, this clone turned up a few times. This chain links TRBV14 with TRBJ1-2, with unresolved D. The V end was cut by 4 bases, the J end by 14 bases, with 17 bases between. Germline CDR1 and CDR2: SGHDN and FVKESK. The CDR3 has 12 amino acids. The CDR3 reads CASSLAHTFPTF. The CDR3 DNA sequence: TGTGCCAGCAGCCTCGCCCACACCTTCCCAACCTTC.